This T cell receptor beta chain was profiled in a study of regulatory T cells in long-lasting Graves disease. Study-wide findings and caveats: Persistent Graves' patients showed a TCR diversity that was lower than that of newly diagnosed ones. Whereas new patients shared about a thousand public clonotypes, persistent patients shared more, at about 3,000.

Concerning this clonotype: Antigen specificity is unknown. Its ends do not fully match the called genes, so a read error is possible.

CDR3 length equals 14 residues. The germline V gene encodes CDR1 SGHRS and CDR2 YFSETQ. As to time point: newly diagnosed GD, antithyroid drugs for less than 3 months. PBMC-derived RNA was used for the TCR library. Arm-PCR of CDR3 regions with iRepertoire HTBI primers generated TCR beta libraries. TCRdb passed the multiplex PCR reads through MiXCR, listing each CDR3 protein once. The sample has about 430,000 distinct CDR3 sequences; about 15% are singletons. This sample also appeared in a second study, on T cells in Graves' hyperthyroidism and ophthalmopathy. That report adds: Peripheral blood also featured most of the thyroid clonotypes expanded above 0.001.

The clonotype comes from a woman in her 40s with Graves disease. This specimen consisted of peripheral blood mononuclear cells (PBMCs), obtained at new diagnosis, from a patient treated with antithyroid drugs. V is TRBV5-1 and J is TRBJ2-3; D is perhaps TRBD1 (5 bases). CDR3 residues: CASSLGQDTDTLYF. CDR3 DNA sequence: TGCGCCAGCAGCTTAGGGCAGGACACAGATACGCTGTATTTT.